These 27 T cell receptor beta chains share one sample of origin, sequenced in a study of naive and memory T cell subsets. General observations from the study: A few larger clonotypes appeared in naive repertoires, especially CD8, possibly memory cells re-expressing CD45RA.

These TCRs' antigens remain unknown. Both TRBC1 and TRBC2 were covered by a beta constant-region primer of two equimolar oligonucleotides. Four rounds of PCR amplified the ligated cDNA using nested alpha and beta constant-region primers plus SP2. TCRdb used MiXCR to reprocess the UMI-ligation and nested PCR reads, holding one entry per CDR3 protein. The sample lists approximately 90,000 distinct CDR3 sequences, about 11% occurring once. The sequencing input was naive CD4+ T cells from blood. Receptors were obtained from a human donor in good health.

The gene calls are TRBV18 and TRBJ2-4; D remains ambiguous. V was shortened by 0 bases and J by 4 bases, with 7 bases between the two germline ends. CDR1 and CDR2 (germline): KGHSH, LQKENI. This CDR3 has 14 amino acids. CDR3 nucleotides: TGTGCCAGCTCACCACCGGACCTAAAAAACATTCAGTACTTC. It is translated as CASSPPDLKNIQYF.

This clonotype has a count of ten or more. The rearrangement uses TRBV15 and TRBJ2-7; D remains ambiguous. V dropped 0 bases and J dropped 3 bases, with 9 bases sitting between them. The CDR3 contains 14 residues. Germline loops: CDR1 LNHNV, CDR2 YYDKDF (reference sequence). The CDR3 protein is CATSRDGNSYEQYF. The CDR3 nucleotides are TGTGCCACCAGCAGAGATGGGAACAGCTACGAGCAGTACTTC.

There are a few counts of this clonotype. The V gene is TRBV21-1, the J gene TRBJ1-5; no check of the table's D call, TRBD1, against the DNA was made. TRBV21-1 is described as a pseudogene. The CDR3 is 17 residues long. In nucleotides, the CDR3 is TGTGCCAGCAGCAACGGGGCAGGAGATTATAGCAATCAGCCCCAGCATTTT. Translation gives CASSNGAGDYSNQPQHF.

This clonotype was seen only a few times. The chain combines TRBV12-3 or TRBV12-4 with TRBJ2-7, with D hard to call. The CDR3 extends over 13 amino acids. Deletions cut 3 bases from V and 4 bases from J, with 10 bases between. The CDR3 is CASSFSDLYEQYF. In DNA form, the CDR3 reads TGTGCCAGCAGTTTTTCCGACCTATACGAGCAGTACTTC.

The J gene is TRBJ2-5, the V gene TRBV4-2, with 12 bases matching TRBD2. The ends lost 0 bases at V and 4 bases at J; junction bases unmatched: 0. This CDR3 is 15 amino acids long. Germline lookup yields CDR1 LGHNA and CDR2 YNFKEQ. CDR3 sequence reads: CASSQELAGGETQYF. The CDR3 DNA is TGTGCCAGCAGCCAAGAACTAGCGGGGGGAGAGACCCAGTACTTC.

This sequence joins TRBV3-1 and TRBJ1-5, with 7 bases aligning to TRBD1. The V gene end was trimmed by 3 bases and the J gene end by 7 bases; junction bases not matched to a gene: 6. The CDR3 totals 14 residues. CDR1 and CDR2 (germline): LGHDT, YNNKEL (reference sequence). The CDR3 DNA is TGTGCCAGCAGCCAGAGACAGGGCGGACAGCCCCAGCATTTT. Translated: CASSQRQGGQPQHF.

The V and J genes are TRBV28 and TRBJ2-7, with a weak D call TRBD1 (6 bases). The CDR3 extends over 13 amino acids. Germline lookup yields CDR1 MDHEN and CDR2 SYDVKM. V lost 7 bases and J 0 bases, leaving 10 bases between the germline ends. CDR3 in DNA: TGTGCCAGCACCCAGGGGCGCTCCTACGAGCAGTACTTC. Its protein is CASTQGRSYEQYF.

This clonotype was counted ten times or more. V is TRBV28 and J is TRBJ2-7, with D perhaps TRBD1 (6 bases). Trimming took 7 bases from V and 2 from J, leaving 15 bases between them. Germline lookup yields CDR1 MDHEN and CDR2 SYDVKM. CDR3 length: 14 amino acids. For the CDR3, the DNA is TGTGCCAGCATGCAGTGGGGGCCCCCCTACGAGCAGTACTTC. Its translation: CASMQWGPPYEQYF.

This clonotype was observed a handful of times. CDR3 amino acids: CASSRYPWDLTGELFF. The CDR3 bases are TGTGCCAGCAGTCGATACCCATGGGACCTTACCGGGGAGCTGTTTTTT. The chain is built from TRBV12-3 or TRBV12-4 and TRBJ2-2; tentatively, D is TRBD1 or TRBD2 (5 bases each). Trimming cost V 5 bases and J 5 bases, with 18 bases left between them. The CDR3 length is 16 residues.

This clonotype has more than one count but fewer than ten. Here the CDR3 DNA reads TGTGCCAGCAGCCTAGACCAGGGCCTCTCTGGAAACACCATATATTTT. Translated, it gives CASSLDQGLSGNTIYF. The rearrangement uses TRBV4-2 and TRBJ1-3, with D possibly matching TRBD1 (5 bases). Germline V gives CDR1 LGHNA, CDR2 YNFKEQ. With 4 bases removed from V and 0 bases from J, the gap between germline ends came to 13 bases. This CDR3 is 16 amino acids long.

The sample holds many counts of this clonotype. The chain employs TRBV6-2 or TRBV6-3 and TRBJ2-7; D is unclear. With 7 bases removed from V and 1 base from J, the gap between germline ends came to 8 bases. The CDR3 loop spans 12 amino acids. Germline-derived CDR1 and CDR2 are MNHEY and SVGEGT. DNA for the CDR3: TGTGCCAGCAAGGCGACATCCTACGAGCAGTACTTC. Amino acids: CASKATSYEQYF.

This clonotype was detected ten times or more. DNA of the CDR3: TGCAGTGCTTTAGCGGGGGCGAACAATGAGCAGTTCTTC. Translation gives CSALAGANNEQFF. This rearrangement joins TRBV20-1 to TRBJ2-1; 9 nucleotides agree with TRBD2. CDR3 length: 13 amino acids. In germline, CDR1 is DFQATT, CDR2 SNEGSKA (reference sequence). Trimming at V came to 5 bases and at J to 5 bases, leaving 4 bases not matched to a gene.

This clonotype was recorded many times. CDR3 nucleotides: TGTGCCAGCAGCCTCGAGAGTACCCTAGCCAAAAACATTCAGTACTTC. Its protein is CASSLESTLAKNIQYF. The chain employs TRBV7-8 and TRBJ2-4; D is undetermined. Trimming stripped 5 bases from V and 0 bases from J, with 14 bases between. Germline CDR1 reads SGHVS; CDR2 reads FQNEAQ. This CDR3 is 16 amino acids long.

The sample holds a few counts of this clonotype. The chain uses TRBV7-2 and TRBJ2-7; either TRBD1 or TRBD2 may fit D (5 bases each). CDR3 size: 16 residues. Trimming took 6 bases from V and 2 from J, leaving 20 bases between them. The germline V gene has CDR1 SGHTA and CDR2 FQGNSA. The CDR3 is CASSRTPGRGTYEQYF. The CDR3 region has the DNA TGTGCCAGCAGTCGAACGCCGGGAAGGGGAACCTACGAGCAGTACTTC. Combining the CDR3 with reference TRBV7-2 and TRBJ2-7 gives the whole variable domain GAGVSQSPSNKVTEKGKDVELRCDPISGHTALYWYRQSLGQGLEFLIYFQGNSAPDKSGLPSDRFSAERTGGSVSTLTIQRTQQEDSAVYLCASSRTPGRGTYEQYFGPGTRLTVT.

This clonotype was found a few times. The CDR3 DNA follows: TGTGCCAGTAGTATAGCTGGAGGAGAAAAACTGTTTTTT. This encodes CASSIAGGEKLFF. The rearrangement joins TRBV19 to TRBJ1-4; D uncertain. V dropped 1 base and J dropped 8 bases, with 8 bases sitting between them. The germline V gene has CDR1 LNHDA and CDR2 SQIVND (reference sequence). This CDR3 is built from 13 residues.

Ten or more counts support this clonotype. The rearrangement uses TRBV20-1 and TRBJ2-7, with 9 bases lining up with TRBD1. Germline-derived CDR1 and CDR2 are DFQATT and SNEGSKA (reference sequence). The CDR3 is made up of 13 amino acids. The V and J ends lost 6 bases and 2 bases, in that order; junction bases with no gene match: 5. The CDR3 sequence is CSARGQGAYEQYF. The CDR3 DNA sequence: TGCAGTGCGAGGGGACAGGGTGCCTACGAGCAGTACTTC.

This clonotype showed up just a few times. The chain uses TRBV6-6 and TRBJ2-7; 7 bases are a match to TRBD1. Unmatched junction bases numbered 8, after V lost 8 bases and J lost 1 base. Germline V gives CDR1 MNHNY, CDR2 SVGAGI (reference sequence). The length of the CDR3 is 14 residues. As DNA, the CDR3 is TGTGCCAGCCGTTGGGACAGCACTTCCTACGAGCAGTACTTC. Protein: CASRWDSTSYEQYF.

The sample holds a few counts of this clonotype. The V gene is TRBV18, the J gene TRBJ2-7; 9 positions agree with TRBD1. The CDR3 runs 14 residues. CDR1 and CDR2 (germline): KGHSH, LQKENI. V dropped 5 bases and J dropped 1; count of bases not matched to a gene: 3. The CDR3 nucleotides are TGTGCCAGCTCAGGAGGGACAGGGTCCTACGAGCAGTACTTC. Translated, it gives CASSGGTGSYEQYF.

This clonotype was found a few times. The J gene is TRBJ2-6, the V gene TRBV7-8, with 9 bases aligning to TRBD1. The CDR3 covers 15 residues. V lost 4 bases to trimming and J lost 2 bases; unmatched junction nucleotides: 0. Germline V gives CDR1 SGHVS, CDR2 FQNEAQ. The CDR3 is CASSYRGPGANVLTF. Here the CDR3 DNA reads TGTGCCAGCAGCTACAGGGGGCCTGGGGCCAACGTCCTGACTTTC.

This clonotype was recorded at least ten times. The V gene is TRBV20-1, the J gene TRBJ2-3; D may be TRBD2 (6 bases). The CDR3 runs to 14 residues. CDR1 DFQATT and CDR2 SNEGSKA come from the germline V gene (reference sequence). Trimming removed 5 bases from V and 3 bases from J, with 15 bases in between. The CDR3 nucleotides read TGCAGTGCTCCGAGGGCGGGGCGGACAGATACGCAGTATTTT. It translates to CSAPRAGRTDTQYF.

This clonotype has a handful of counts. V usage is TRBV20-1 and J usage is TRBJ1-1; tentatively, D is TRBD1 (5 bases). The germline V and J ends were trimmed by 0 bases and 0 bases, with 26 bases remaining between them. The CDR3 loop spans 20 amino acids. Germline lookup yields CDR1 DFQATT and CDR2 SNEGSKA (reference sequence). CDR3 sequence: CSARDAPRDSRNRMNTEAFF. In DNA form, the CDR3 reads TGCAGTGCTAGAGATGCGCCCCGTGACAGCAGGAACCGCATGAACACTGAAGCTTTCTTT.

This clonotype occurred a few times. V gene TRBV5-1 combines with J gene TRBJ2-3, with 7 bases fitting TRBD2. V shed 2 bases and J 0 bases; nucleotides not matched to a gene: 6. CDR1 is SGHRS and CDR2 is YFSETQ in the germline V gene. The CDR3 runs to 16 residues. The CDR3 nucleotides are TGCGCCAGCAGCTTCACAGCGGGGACTAGCACAGATACGCAGTATTTT. Residues: CASSFTAGTSTDTQYF. Full variable domain (rest looked up from reference TRBV5-1 and TRBJ2-3): KAGVTQTPRYLIKTRGQQVTLSCSPISGHRSVSWYQQTPGQGLQFLFEYFSETQRNKGNFPGRFSGRQFSNSRSEMNVSTLELGDSALYLCASSFTAGTSTDTQYFGPGTRLTVL.

This rearrangement joins TRBV29-1 to TRBJ1-2; TRBD1 matches at 8 bases. CDR3 length equals 17 residues. J was trimmed by 3 bases and V by 4 bases; bases with no gene match: 16. Germline lookup yields CDR1 SQVTM and CDR2 ANQGSEA. The CDR3 sequence: CSVVRAQGAFSHYGYTF. The CDR3 bases are TGCAGCGTTGTCAGGGCGCAGGGGGCGTTTTCTCACTATGGCTACACCTTC.

In this sample, this clonotype turned up a few times. V is TRBV7-2 and J is TRBJ1-4; D is ambiguous. This CDR3 comprises 13 residues. CDR1 is SGHTA, CDR2 FQGNSA, per germline. Trimming took off 0 bases at V and 10 bases at J, with 9 bases between the two ends. The chain's CDR3 is CASSLASGRKLFF. The CDR3 bases are TGTGCCAGCAGCTTAGCCAGTGGGAGAAAACTGTTTTTT.

The chain couples TRBV5-4 to TRBJ2-3, with D perhaps assigned TRBD1 or TRBD2 (6 bases each). CDR1 and CDR2 from the germline V gene are SGHNT and YYREEE (reference sequence). Trimming pared 5 bases from V and 3 bases from J, leaving 22 bases between. The CDR3 covers 17 residues. For the CDR3, the DNA is TGTGCCAGCAGTCTGCCCTGGAGGGGGGCGGATACAGATACGCAGTATTTT. It translates to CASSLPWRGADTDTQYF.

This clonotype was seen many times. CDR3: CASSLKGGYTF. The CDR3 region has the DNA TGTGCCAGCAGTTTAAAGGGTGGCTACACCTTC. The V gene is TRBV12-3 or TRBV12-4, the J gene TRBJ1-2; D gene uncertain. The V gene lost 2 bases and the J gene lost 7 bases, with 5 bases spanning the gap. The CDR3 is 11 amino acids.

This clonotype was recorded a few times. This chain connects TRBV19 to TRBJ2-1, with D possibly matching TRBD1 (6 bases). V was cut by 3 bases and J by 3 bases, with 12 bases left in between. The germline V gene has CDR1 LNHDA and CDR2 SQIVND (reference sequence). The CDR3 length is 15 residues. The CDR3 DNA is TGTGCCAGTAGTATGTCAGGGGTCATCTACAATGAGCAGTTCTTC. Amino acids: CASSMSGVIYNEQFF.